The following is a TCR beta chain sequence with its context. Sequenced by immunoSEQ multiplex PCR; TCRdb stores in-frame clones only, minus some. Of around 80,000 clones listed, around 84% are singletons. The data stem from a study of OX40 agonist ivuxolimab in advanced cancers. On the study more broadly: Patients received ivuxolimab, an agonistic anti-OX40 (CD134) antibody. Having had anti-PD-1, anti-PD-L1 or anti-CTLA-4 therapy before was allowed, and about 40% had some.

Germline CDR1 reads SGDLS; CDR2 reads YYNGEE. The CDR3 has 18 residues. After removal of 4 bases from V and 7 bases from J, the junction contained 20 bases not matched to a gene. This specimen was CD4+ or CD8+ T cells sorted from blood, taken in a trial of the OX40 agonist ivuxolimab. V usage is TRBV9 and J usage is TRBJ2-7; 10 bases are shared with TRBD2. The sequence came from an adult with an advanced solid tumor such as melanoma, head and neck, liver or kidney cancer. For the CDR3, the DNA is TGTGCCAGCAGCCCCGGGCCTAGCGGGAGAGAGGGTTTCTGGGAGCAGTACTTC. It yields the protein CASSPGPSGREGFWEQYF.